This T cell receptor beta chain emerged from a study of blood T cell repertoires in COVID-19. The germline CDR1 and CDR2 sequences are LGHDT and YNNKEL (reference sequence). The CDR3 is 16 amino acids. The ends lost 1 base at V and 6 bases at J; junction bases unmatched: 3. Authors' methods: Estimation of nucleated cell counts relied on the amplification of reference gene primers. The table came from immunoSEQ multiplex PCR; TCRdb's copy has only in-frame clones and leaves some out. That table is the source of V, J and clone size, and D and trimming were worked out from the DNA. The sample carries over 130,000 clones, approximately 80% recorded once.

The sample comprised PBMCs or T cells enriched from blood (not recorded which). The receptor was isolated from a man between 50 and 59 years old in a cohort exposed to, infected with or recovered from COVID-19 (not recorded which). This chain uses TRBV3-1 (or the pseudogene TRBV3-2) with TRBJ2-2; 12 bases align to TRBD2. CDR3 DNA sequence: TGTGCCAGCAGCCAAGCAACTAGCGGGAGGCCCGGGGAGCTGTTTTTT. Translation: CASSQATSGRPGELFF.